The entry below describes one T cell receptor beta chain. The antigen is not known. This sample was included in a study of CXCR3-negative and CXCR3-positive naive CD8 T cells. The CDR3 consists of 13 residues. The V gene's germline CDR1 is MNHEY and CDR2 SVGAGI. Researchers prepared the TRB cDNA libraries using 5' RACE with UMI labels. TCRdb reprocessed the 5' RACE reads; each CDR3 protein has one entry and no DNA is given. The sample includes about 62,000 distinct CDR3 sequences. Whole-study findings and limits: When CXCR3-positive naive cells were set against CXCR3-negative naive cells, the former had more hydrophobic TRB CDR3s.

Using triplicate sorts, 250,000 to 350,000 cells were collected each time from every CD8+ T cell subset. A CD45RO-CCR7+CD27+CD95- phenotype identified naive CD8+ T cells. Specimen: naive CXCR3- CD8+ T cells from blood. Indicated subset: CD45RO-CCR7+CD27+CD95- naive CD8+ T cells lacking CXCR3 (TNR3-). This rearrangement joins TRBV6-5 to TRBJ2-3. This receptor was taken from a human donor in good health. Some clones in this sample may be carry-over from other donors' samples. The CDR3 spells CASKGLVTDTQYF.